The 27 T cell receptor beta chains given below trace back to one sample, sequenced in a study of response to subunit inactivated influenza vaccine. Each CDR3 protein is one row after TCRdb ran MiXCR on the RT-PCR reads. Found here are 400,000 to 650,000 distinct CDR3 sequences, about 7.2% of them singletons; the top ten hold about an eighth. The sequencing here drew on PBMCs from blood, taken 23 to 25 months after vaccination. Every receptor here comes from a man aged 45 to 75 who received an inactivated influenza vaccine.

The chain recombines TRBV6-5 with TRBJ2-3, with D possibly matching TRBD2 (5 bases). V was trimmed by 6 bases and J by 6 bases, leaving 10 bases between them. The germline gives CDR1 MNHEY, CDR2 SVGAGI. This CDR3 contains 12 residues. The CDR3 loop reads CASRNSGDTQYF. Here the CDR3 DNA reads TGTGCCAGCAGAAACTCGGGGGATACGCAGTATTTT.

This clonotype was seen many times. The gene calls are TRBV25-1 and TRBJ1-5, with 11 positions matching TRBD1. CDR3 length: 13 residues. V dropped 6 bases and J dropped 6; count of bases not matched to a gene: 1. Germline CDR1 is MGHDK and CDR2 is SYGVNS. CDR3 DNA sequence: TGTGCCAGCAGGGGGACAGGGGGTCAGCCCCAGCATTTT. This sequence encodes CASRGTGGQPQHF.

This clonotype was seen a handful of times. This rearrangement joins TRBV5-1 to TRBJ2-7; possibly TRBD1 for D (6 bases). V lost 4 bases and J lost 5, with 10 bases in between. The germline V gene has CDR1 SGHRS and CDR2 YFSETQ. CDR3 size: 12 residues. The CDR3 DNA sequence: TGCGCCAGCAGCACAGGGTTGCACGAGCAGTACTTC. It codes for CASSTGLHEQYF.

This clonotype came up many times. This CDR3 is CSAPSGGAEAFF. The CDR3 DNA reads as TGCAGTGCCCCCAGCGGGGGGGCCGAAGCTTTCTTT. V usage is TRBV20-1 and J usage is TRBJ1-1; tentatively, D is TRBD1 (6 bases). CDR1 is DFQATT, CDR2 SNEGSKA, per germline (reference sequence). With 6 bases removed from V and 8 bases from J, the gap between germline ends came to 16 bases. This CDR3 is built from 12 residues.

This clonotype was seen a handful of times. The V call is TRBV29-1, the J call TRBJ2-5; 7 positions agree with TRBD2. V trimming: 6 bases; J trimming: 5 bases; junction bases outside the gene matches: 9. CDR1 is SQVTM, CDR2 ANQGSEA, per germline. This CDR3 contains 13 residues. CDR3 region: CSVWEGGRETQYF. The CDR3 region has the DNA TGCAGCGTCTGGGAGGGAGGACGTGAGACCCAGTACTTC.

A few counts support this clonotype. The chain links TRBV20-1 to TRBJ2-3; 7 positions agree with TRBD1. The CDR3 length is 16 residues. V lost 6 bases and J lost 2; bases outside the gene matches: 14. The germline V gene has CDR1 DFQATT and CDR2 SNEGSKA (reference sequence). The CDR3: CSAKALGTAYTDTQYF. The CDR3 DNA sequence: TGCAGTGCCAAGGCGCTCGGGACAGCTTACACAGATACGCAGTATTTT.

This clonotype was detected many times. This chain joins TRBV3-1 and TRBJ2-7, with 9 bases identical to TRBD1. With 4 bases clipped from V and 4 bases from J, the junction kept 11 bases outside the gene matches. CDR1 and CDR2 from the germline V gene are LGHDT and YNNKEL (reference sequence). This CDR3 spans 16 amino acids. The DNA for the CDR3 is TGTGCCAGCAGCCTGAGAACCGGGACAGGGTTTTACGAGCAGTACTTC. Its translation is CASSLRTGTGFYEQYF.

This clonotype was observed a few times. The J gene is TRBJ1-4, the V gene TRBV11-2; no definite D call. Germline V gene data show CDR1 as SGHAT and CDR2 as FQNNGV. V was trimmed by 5 bases and J by 0 bases, leaving 19 bases between them. The CDR3 has 18 residues. CDR3 coding DNA: TGTGCCAGCAGCCAACAAATTACCCGGGGAGCAACTAATGAAAAACTGTTTTTT. Protein product: CASSQQITRGATNEKLFF.

The V gene is TRBV2, the J gene TRBJ1-6, with D perhaps matching TRBD1 (5 bases). Germline CDR1 and CDR2: SNHLY and FYNNEI. Trimming shortened V by 7 bases and J by 9 bases, and 13 bases separated the two germline ends. The CDR3 covers 13 residues. The CDR3 DNA sequence: TGTGCCAGCACCCCAGGGAGTCGTTCACCCCTCCACTTT. Its translation: CASTPGSRSPLHF.

This clonotype was observed a handful of times. The rearrangement uses TRBV4-3 and TRBJ2-1; 14 positions match TRBD2. Germline lookup yields CDR1 LGHNA and CDR2 YSLEER. After removal of 4 bases from V and 2 bases from J, the junction contained 4 bases not matched to a gene. CDR3 length: 17 amino acids. CDR3 region: CASSPGLAGVPYNEQFF. The CDR3, as DNA: TGCGCCAGCAGCCCGGGACTAGCGGGAGTCCCCTACAATGAGCAGTTCTTC.

The chain employs TRBV20-1 and TRBJ2-1; a weak D match, TRBD1 (5 bases). V was pared by 0 bases and J by 8 bases, with 17 bases between. Germline assignment: CDR1 DFQATT and CDR2 SNEGSKA (reference sequence). The CDR3 contains 15 residues. The CDR3 DNA is TGCAGTGCTAGAGATTTGCCGGGCGGACAATATGAGCAGTTCTTC. It codes for CSARDLPGGQYEQFF.

The table lists this clonotype with many counts. CDR3 sequence: CASSLGTTAGDYGETQYF. The CDR3 DNA follows: TGTGCCAGCAGTTTAGGTACCACGGCGGGAGACTACGGTGAGACCCAGTACTTC. The J gene is TRBJ2-5, the V gene TRBV28; 7 nucleotides align to TRBD2. The CDR3 runs 18 residues. V trimming: 2 bases; J trimming: 5 bases; junction bases outside the gene matches: 17. Germline V CDR1 and CDR2: MDHEN, SYDVKM.

This clonotype appeared many times. V and J are TRBV11-2 and TRBJ2-7; 7 bases align to TRBD1. V gave up 4 bases and J gave up 6 bases; unmatched junction bases: 6. CDR3 size: 13 residues. Germline V gene sequence: CDR1 SGHAT, CDR2 FQNNGV. The CDR3 coding sequence is TGTGCCAGCAGCTCCCTCAACAGGGGCGAGCAGTACTTC. This sequence encodes CASSSLNRGEQYF.

Only a few counts were recorded for this clonotype. The V call is TRBV20-1, the J call TRBJ1-6, with D unclear. Germline V gene sequence: CDR1 DFQATT, CDR2 SNEGSKA (reference sequence). V lost 5 bases, J lost 0 bases, and 11 bases lay in between. The CDR3 length is 15 residues. The CDR3 protein is CSAHPGSSYNSPLHF. The CDR3 DNA sequence: TGCAGTGCTCACCCCGGGAGCTCCTATAATTCACCCCTCCACTTT.

The chain combines TRBV27 with TRBJ2-1; D uncertain. Germline V CDR1 and CDR2: MNHEY, SMNVEV (reference sequence). V was cut by 3 bases and J by 10 bases, with 16 bases left in between. The CDR3 contains 14 residues. CDR3 DNA sequence: TGTGCCAGCAGTTTTCGGTACGGAGTTATGGAGCAGTTCTTC. This encodes CASSFRYGVMEQFF.

The CDR3 sequence is CASSHLAGNNEQFF. CDR3 in DNA: TGTGCCAGCAGCCACCTAGCGGGAAACAATGAGCAGTTCTTC. The J gene is TRBJ2-1, the V gene TRBV3-1, with 9 bases aligning to TRBD2. V was clipped by 3 bases and J by 5 bases; unmatched bases: 2. Germline V gene data show CDR1 as LGHDT and CDR2 as YNNKEL (reference sequence). The length of the CDR3 is 14 residues.

The V call is TRBV20-1, the J call TRBJ2-1; D is unresolved. The germline gives CDR1 DFQATT, CDR2 SNEGSKA (reference sequence). V lost 3 bases to trimming and J lost 3 bases, with 12 bases between them. The CDR3 runs to 14 residues. CDR3: CSASRRINYNEQFF. The CDR3, as DNA: TGCAGTGCTAGCCGCAGGATTAACTACAATGAGCAGTTCTTC.

The V call is TRBV7-8, the J call TRBJ1-6, with 7 bases matching TRBD1. V shed 4 bases, J shed 7 bases, and the junction held 10 bases outside the gene matches. The CDR3 spans 16 residues. Looked up from germline, CDR1 is SGHVS and CDR2 is FQNEAQ. The CDR3 coding sequence is TGTGCCAGCAGCTGGGGGACAGACCAGAGGAATTCACCCCTCCACTTT. This encodes CASSWGTDQRNSPLHF.

This clonotype was picked up a small number of times. This rearrangement joins TRBV12-3 or TRBV12-4 to TRBJ2-1; D gene uncertain. V shed 3 bases and J shed 2 bases, with 11 bases lying between them. CDR3 length: 15 amino acids. CDR3: CASSFKAGPYNEQFF. DNA of the CDR3: TGTGCCAGCAGTTTTAAAGCAGGTCCCTACAATGAGCAGTTCTTC.

The chain joins TRBV7-4 to TRBJ2-7; 7 bases line up with TRBD1. This CDR3 is built from 17 residues. Germline V lookup: CDR1 SGHVT, CDR2 SQSDAQ. V shed 1 base and J 0 bases; nucleotides not matched to a gene: 9. In DNA form, the CDR3 reads TGTGCCAGCAGCTTAGTTAGGCCGGCAGGGGGCTCCTACGAGCAGTACTTC. Translating it yields CASSLVRPAGGSYEQYF.

The chain links TRBV29-1 to TRBJ1-2; D unresolved. Between the trimmed V and J ends, which lost 5 bases and 5 bases, there was a span of 9 bases. The CDR3 is 11 residues long. The germline V gene encodes CDR1 SQVTM and CDR2 ANQGSEA. The CDR3 loop reads CSVLDGYGYTF. In DNA, the CDR3 is TGCAGCGTTCTGGACGGGTATGGCTACACCTTC. Full variable domain (missing parts from reference TRBV29-1 and TRBJ1-2): SAVISQKPSRDICQRGTSLTIQCQVDSQVTMMFWYRQQPGQSLTLIATANQGSEATYESGFVIDKFPISRPNLTFSTLTVSNMSPEDSSIYLCSVLDGYGYTFGSGTRLTVV.

In its sample, this clonotype was seen many times. The J gene is TRBJ1-1, the V gene TRBV20-1; possible D gene TRBD1, 5 bases. This CDR3 is built from 12 residues. The germline V gene encodes CDR1 DFQATT and CDR2 SNEGSKA (reference sequence). Trimming removed 3 bases from V and 1 base from J, with 6 bases in between. The CDR3 protein is CSASTGNTEAFF. The CDR3 DNA reads TGCAGTGCTAGCACAGGGAACACTGAAGCTTTCTTT.

This clonotype was seen more than once but under ten times. This rearrangement joins TRBV13 to TRBJ2-1; weak D call: TRBD1 (6 bases). The length of the CDR3 is 13 residues. Deletions cut 6 bases from V and 0 bases from J, with 6 bases between. Germline CDR1 PRHDT, CDR2 FYEKMQ (reference sequence). The CDR3 region has the DNA TGTGCCAGCAGGGGGGCCTCCTACAATGAGCAGTTCTTC. Its protein product is CASRGASYNEQFF. The full variable domain, completed using reference TRBV13 and TRBJ2-1, is AAGVIQSPRHLIKEKRETATLKCYPIPRHDTVYWYQQGPGQDPQFLISFYEKMQSDKGSIPDRFSAQQFSDYHSELNMSSLELGDSALYFCASRGASYNEQFFGPGTRLTVL.

The chain recombines TRBV20-1 with TRBJ2-1; D ambiguous. The V and J ends lost 5 bases and 0 bases respectively, with 11 bases between them. The CDR3 runs to 14 residues. Germline loops: CDR1 DFQATT, CDR2 SNEGSKA (reference sequence). CDR3 in amino acids: CSARAGGSYNEQFF. CDR3 bases: TGCAGTGCTCGCGCCGGTGGCTCCTACAATGAGCAGTTCTTC.

This clonotype occurred a few times. The chain has TRBV6-5 and TRBJ1-3, with D possibly matching TRBD1 (6 bases). Germline V CDR1 and CDR2: MNHEY, SVGAGI. The V and J ends lost 0 bases and 3 bases respectively, with 9 bases between them. This CDR3 is 15 amino acids long. The CDR3 DNA reads as TGTGCCAGCAGTTACTCCTACAGGGATGGAAACACCATATATTTT. It is translated as CASSYSYRDGNTIYF.

This clonotype was counted only a few times. The rearrangement links TRBV6-8 to TRBJ2-7; weak D call: TRBD2 (6 bases). The CDR3 runs 11 residues. In germline, CDR1 is MNHGY, CDR2 SAAAGT. V lost 2 bases to trimming and J lost 9 bases, with 8 bases between them. For the CDR3, the DNA is TGTGCCAGCAGTTACCGCGGGGCGCAGTACTTC. The encoded protein is CASSYRGAQYF.

The table lists this clonotype with a few counts. The V and J genes are TRBV20-1 and TRBJ2-7; D could derive from TRBD1 or TRBD2 (5 bases each). In germline, CDR1 is DFQATT, CDR2 SNEGSKA (reference sequence). V was pared by 7 bases and J by 2 bases, with 18 bases between. This CDR3 spans 14 amino acids. CDR3 loop: CSGVEGSVTYEQYF. The CDR3 nucleotides read TGCAGTGGTGTCGAGGGGTCCGTTACCTACGAGCAGTACTTC.